The 30 T cell receptor beta chains below all came from one sample that was sequenced in a study of a mutant IDH1 vaccine in newly diagnosed glioma. Time point reported: week 11, during vaccination. Every single dose of the vaccine, 300 ug of mutant IDH1 20-mer peptide, came with topical imiquimod. These receptors have no known antigen. Measured with immunoSEQ multiplex PCR; TCRdb has only the in-frame clones, and not every one. The profile shows fewer than 150,000 clones, around 90% of them singletons. This specimen consisted of PBMCs, obtained from a glioma patient whose treatment included an IDH1 peptide vaccine. The receptor source for this set is a woman in her forties or fifties with glioma.

V and J are TRBV5-1 and TRBJ2-2, with 7 bases lining up with TRBD2. Losses at the gene ends were 2 bases for V and 0 bases for J; bases not matched to a gene: 4. Germline loops: CDR1 SGHRS, CDR2 YFSETQ. The CDR3 covers 16 residues. CDR3 DNA sequence: TGCGCCAGCAGCTTACTAGCGCCTCCGAACACCGGGGAGCTGTTTTTT. This codes for CASSLLAPPNTGELFF.

This chain connects TRBV4-1 to TRBJ2-6, with 7 bases aligning to TRBD1. Germline lookup yields CDR1 MGHRA and CDR2 YSYEKL. The CDR3 has 16 amino acids. The trim removed 1 base at V and 12 bases at J, leaving 12 bases unmatched. The CDR3 nucleotides are TGCGCCAGCAGCCAAGCTCCAGACAGGGCCGGGACCGTCCTGACTTTC. Translating it yields CASSQAPDRAGTVLTF.

This chain uses TRBV5-6 with TRBJ2-3; 9 bases align to TRBD2. J lost 3 bases, V lost 1 base, and 6 bases had no gene match. Germline V lookup: CDR1 SGHDT, CDR2 YYEEEE. This CDR3 has 16 amino acids. The CDR3 spells CASSLFSGRFTDTQYF. Here the CDR3 DNA reads TGTGCCAGCAGCTTGTTCAGCGGGAGGTTTACAGATACGCAGTATTTT.

CDR3 amino acids: CASSQGSRGDTDTQYF. The DNA for the CDR3 is TGTGCCAGCAGCCAAGGAAGCAGGGGGGACACAGATACGCAGTATTTT. This chain connects TRBV4-2 to TRBJ2-3; D is perhaps TRBD1 (7 bases). The V end lost 1 base, the J end lost 2 bases, and 13 bases lay between the germline ends. Looked up from germline, CDR1 is LGHNA and CDR2 is YNFKEQ. The CDR3 is 16 amino acids.

The genes are TRBV4-1 and TRBJ1-5; D unresolved. CDR3 length equals 14 residues. V gave up 3 bases and J gave up 6 bases, with 12 bases separating them. The germline gives CDR1 MGHRA, CDR2 YSYEKL. CDR3 nucleotides: TGCGCCAGCAGCCAGACCCGGGGTGGTCAGCCCCAGCATTTT. It is translated as CASSQTRGGQPQHF.

V and J are TRBV13 and TRBJ2-5, with D possibly TRBD1 on 5 matching bases. CDR3 size: 15 residues. CDR1 and CDR2 from the germline V gene are PRHDT and FYEKMQ (reference sequence). V shed 1 base and J shed 5 bases, with 14 bases lying between them. The CDR3 region has the DNA TGTGCCAGCAGCTTAGCTGGCAGGGTAGGTGAGACCCAGTACTTC. As protein: CASSLAGRVGETQYF.

The genes are TRBV7-9 and TRBJ1-1; 10 bases map to TRBD1. Germline loops: CDR1 SEHNR, CDR2 FQNEAQ (reference sequence). V dropped 6 bases and J dropped 1; count of bases not matched to a gene: 8. CDR3 length: 16 residues. The CDR3 spells CASSSPRDRGNTEAFF. CDR3 in DNA: TGTGCCAGCAGTTCACCCCGGGACAGGGGGAACACTGAAGCTTTCTTT.

The CDR3, as DNA: TGTGCCAGCAGTTACACACCCGGGAGAGGCTACGAGCAGTACTTC. This sequence encodes CASSYTPGRGYEQYF. V gene TRBV6-6 combines with J gene TRBJ2-7, with D possibly being TRBD2 (6 bases). The germline V and J ends were trimmed by 2 bases and 3 bases, with 14 bases remaining between them. This CDR3 is built from 15 residues. CDR1 MNHNY and CDR2 SVGAGI come from the germline V gene (reference sequence).

V gene TRBV10-3 combines with J gene TRBJ2-7; D is ambiguous. This CDR3 region has 14 residues. Germline values: CDR1 ENHRY, CDR2 SYGVKD. Trimming took off 3 bases at V and 2 bases at J, with 11 bases between the two ends. The CDR3 bases are TGTGCCATCAGTGACCCCGACTGGGCCTACGAGCAGTACTTC. Encoded protein: CAISDPDWAYEQYF.

The chain joins TRBV7-9 to TRBJ2-1, with no clear D. Looked up from germline, CDR1 is SEHNR and CDR2 is FQNEAQ (reference sequence). V lost 2 bases to trimming and J lost 11 bases, with 7 bases between them. The CDR3 runs to 11 residues. CDR3 DNA: TGTGCCAGCAGCTTAATGGACCAGCAGTTCTTC. This translates into CASSLMDQQFF.

The chain is built from TRBV4-1 and TRBJ1-4, with a tentative D call TRBD1 (5 bases). This CDR3 spans 15 amino acids. Trimming shortened V by 4 bases and J by 3 bases, and 12 bases separated the two germline ends. Germline V gene sequence: CDR1 MGHRA, CDR2 YSYEKL. The CDR3 coding sequence is TGCGCCAGCAGCCTGGGGGGGGGATCTAATGAAAAACTGTTTTTT. Translation gives CASSLGGGSNEKLFF.

This clone came up a few times. The chain has TRBV19 and TRBJ1-2; 10 bases are a match to TRBD1. Germline V lookup: CDR1 LNHDA, CDR2 SQIVND (reference sequence). The CDR3 is 13 amino acids. Trimming removed 6 bases from V and 5 bases from J; junction bases left unmatched: 3. CDR3 DNA: TGTGCCAGTAGGAAGGACAGGGGGTATGGCTACACCTTC. Its protein is CASRKDRGYGYTF. The variable domain in full, with the rest retrieved from reference TRBV19 and TRBJ1-2, is DGGITQSPKYLFRKEGQNVTLSCEQNLNHDAMYWYRQDPGQGLRLIYYSQIVNDFQKGDIAEGYSVSREKKESFPLTVTSAQKNPTAFYLCASRKDRGYGYTFGSGTRLTVV.

The rearrangement links TRBV18 to TRBJ2-5, with D perhaps TRBD2 (5 bases). Per germline, CDR1 KGHSH and CDR2 LQKENI. The CDR3 length is 16 residues. Trimming stripped 6 bases from V and 6 bases from J, with 23 bases between. The DNA for the CDR3 is TGTGCCAGCTCGCCCCTGCGAGAGTTTCGGGGAAAGACCCAGTACTTC. Its protein product is CASSPLREFRGKTQYF.

The chain has TRBV6-4 and TRBJ2-7; 8 nucleotides line up with TRBD2. Germline assignment: CDR1 MRHNA and CDR2 SNTAGT. The CDR3 covers 13 residues. With 3 bases clipped from V and 4 bases from J, the junction kept 2 bases outside the gene matches. The CDR3 reads CASSESSGYEQYF. CDR3 nucleotide sequence: TGTGCCAGCAGTGAATCTAGCGGGTACGAGCAGTACTTC.

The chain uses TRBV6-5 and TRBJ2-5; a weak D match, TRBD1 (6 bases). The CDR3 is 14 residues long. From germline, CDR1 is MNHEY and CDR2 SVGAGI. Trimming stripped 2 bases from V and 5 bases from J, with 12 bases between. The CDR3 loop is CASSYGGGPETQYF. The CDR3 nucleotides read TGTGCCAGCAGTTACGGGGGCGGCCCGGAGACCCAGTACTTC.

The J gene is TRBJ2-7, the V gene TRBV10-3; no clear D. CDR3 length: 13 amino acids. Germline V gives CDR1 ENHRY, CDR2 SYGVKD. Trimming pared 4 bases from V and 1 base from J, leaving 8 bases between. The CDR3 is CAISGEVSYEQYF. The CDR3 DNA sequence: TGTGCCATCAGTGGTGAGGTTTCCTACGAGCAGTACTTC.

The V gene is TRBV9, the J gene TRBJ2-2; 14 nucleotides align to TRBD2. This CDR3 contains 18 residues. Germline lookup yields CDR1 SGDLS and CDR2 YYNGEE. The V segment lost 4 bases and the J segment 4 bases; nucleotides outside the gene matches: 9. CDR3 region: CASSTHRLAGGSTGELFF. CDR3 bases: TGTGCCAGCAGCACCCACCGACTAGCGGGAGGGAGCACCGGGGAGCTGTTTTTT. The entire variable domain, with the rest obtained from reference TRBV9 and TRBJ2-2, is as follows: DSGVTQTPKHLITATGQRVTLRCSPRSGDLSVYWYQQSLDQGLQFLIQYYNGEERAKGNILERFSAQQFPDLHSELNLSSLELGDSALYFCASSTHRLAGGSTGELFFGEGSRLTVL.

The chain links TRBV5-4 to TRBJ2-3; 12 positions match TRBD2. The length of the CDR3 is 16 residues. Germline-derived CDR1 and CDR2 are SGHNT and YYREEE (reference sequence). Trimming took 0 bases from V and 4 from J; bases not matched to a gene: 3. CDR3 sequence: CASSLGTSGNSDTQYF. The CDR3 region has the DNA TGTGCCAGCAGCTTGGGGACTAGCGGGAATTCAGATACGCAGTATTTT.

V usage is TRBV11-2 and J usage is TRBJ2-1; D is undetermined. V was cut by 5 bases and J by 0 bases, with 20 bases left in between. The CDR3 runs to 18 residues. Germline V gives CDR1 SGHAT, CDR2 FQNNGV. Here the CDR3 reads CASSGAGPRSGSYNEQFF. The CDR3 region has the DNA TGTGCCAGCAGCGGCGCCGGTCCTAGATCGGGCTCCTACAATGAGCAGTTCTTC. Full variable domain (outside the CDR3, taken from reference TRBV11-2 and TRBJ2-1): EAGVAQSPRYKIIEKRQSVAFWCNPISGHATLYWYQQILGQGPKLLIQFQNNGVVDDSQLPKDRFSAERLKGVDSTLKIQPAKLEDSAVYLCASSGAGPRSGSYNEQFFGPGTRLTVL.

The V and J genes are TRBV9 and TRBJ2-5; D is unclear. Per germline, CDR1 SGDLS and CDR2 YYNGEE. V dropped 1 base and J dropped 4 bases, with 11 bases sitting between them. The CDR3 totals 14 residues. The CDR3 here is CASSVNPGSETQYF. In DNA form, the CDR3 reads TGTGCCAGCAGCGTAAATCCAGGTTCAGAGACCCAGTACTTC.

This clone was found once. CDR3 coding DNA: TGCAGCGTTCAGTCCGGGACAGGGGTTACAGAGACCCAGTACTTC. Its translation: CSVQSGTGVTETQYF. This chain links TRBV29-1 with TRBJ2-5; 10 bases line up with TRBD1. This CDR3 has 15 amino acids. Germline V gene lookup returns CDR1 SQVTM and CDR2 ANQGSEA. With 5 bases clipped from V and 4 bases from J, the junction kept 10 bases outside the gene matches.

CDR3 in amino acids: CSVDGGDYNEQFF. The DNA of the CDR3 is TGCAGCGTTGATGGTGGGGATTACAATGAGCAGTTCTTC. The rearrangement uses TRBV29-1 and TRBJ2-1; D remains ambiguous. The V gene lost 3 bases and the J gene lost 4 bases, with 10 bases spanning the gap. The CDR3 length is 13 residues. CDR1 is SQVTM and CDR2 is ANQGSEA in the germline V gene.

The gene calls are TRBV28 and TRBJ2-2; D is ambiguous. CDR3 length: 15 residues. The V end lost 7 bases, the J end lost 0 bases, and 12 bases lay between the germline ends. Germline V gene sequence: CDR1 MDHEN, CDR2 SYDVKM. The CDR3 DNA sequence: TGTGCCAGCACCGGCGGTTCACCGAACACCGGGGAGCTGTTTTTT. This encodes CASTGGSPNTGELFF.

The V and J genes are TRBV6-5 and TRBJ2-7; weak D call: TRBD1 (6 bases). Germline V gives CDR1 MNHEY, CDR2 SVGAGI. V was clipped by 5 bases and J by 2 bases, with 10 bases between them. The CDR3 sequence is 13 residues long. Here the CDR3 reads CASSINRAYEQYF. The CDR3 DNA is TGTGCCAGCAGTATTAACAGGGCCTACGAGCAGTACTTC.

The chain couples TRBV7-9 to TRBJ2-3, with TRBD2 matching 10 bases. The J segment lost 4 bases and the V segment lost 1 base, leaving 5 bases of the junction unmatched. CDR1 SEHNR and CDR2 FQNEAQ come from the germline V gene (reference sequence). The CDR3 totals 16 residues. For the CDR3, the DNA is TGTGCCAGCAGCTTAGGGCTAGCGGGAGACCCAGATACGCAGTATTTT. It translates to CASSLGLAGDPDTQYF.

The J gene is TRBJ1-6, the V gene TRBV11-3; the D is unclear. The ends were cut back, 6 bases at V and 3 bases at J, with 15 bases in the middle. Germline CDR1 reads SGHNT; CDR2 reads YENEEA. The CDR3 covers 16 residues. CDR3 coding DNA: TGTGCCAGCAGGGAGTGCCCTGCTGTCTATAATTCACCCCTCCACTTT. This codes for CASRECPAVYNSPLHF.

This CDR3 reads CASGRQGGGETQYF. CDR3 nucleotides: TGTGCCAGCGGCCGACAGGGGGGCGGAGAGACCCAGTACTTC. The chain uses TRBV2 and TRBJ2-5; 9 bases line up with TRBD1. J gave up 4 bases and V 8 bases, and 8 bases lay outside the gene matches. The CDR3 sequence is 14 residues long. The germline V gene has CDR1 SNHLY and CDR2 FYNNEI.

The rearrangement joins TRBV6-5 to TRBJ1-2; TRBD1 matches at 7 bases. The V segment lost 7 bases and the J segment 3 bases; nucleotides outside the gene matches: 11. Germline CDR1 and CDR2: MNHEY and SVGAGI. This CDR3 spans 15 amino acids. DNA of the CDR3: TGTGCCAGCAAACCAACGGGACAGACTGACTATGGCTACACCTTC. Translation gives CASKPTGQTDYGYTF.

The rearrangement joins TRBV19 to TRBJ1-3; tentatively, D is TRBD1 (6 bases). V lost 3 bases, J lost 0 bases, and 9 bases lay in between. Germline assignment: CDR1 LNHDA and CDR2 SQIVND (reference sequence). The CDR3 is 15 amino acids. The CDR3 here is CASSISTGSGNTIYF. CDR3 sequence (DNA): TGTGCCAGTAGTATCTCGACAGGCTCTGGAAACACCATATATTTT. The full variable domain, its missing parts supplied by reference TRBV19 and TRBJ1-3, is DGGITQSPKYLFRKEGQNVTLSCEQNLNHDAMYWYRQDPGQGLRLIYYSQIVNDFQKGDIAEGYSVSREKKESFPLTVTSAQKNPTAFYLCASSISTGSGNTIYFGEGSWLTVV.

The chain joins TRBV9 to TRBJ1-1; 7 nucleotides match TRBD1. After removal of 4 bases from V and 3 bases from J, the junction contained 9 bases not matched to a gene. Germline V lookup: CDR1 SGDLS, CDR2 YYNGEE. This CDR3 has 15 amino acids. CDR3 in DNA: TGTGCCAGCAGCCTCCGGACAGGTGCGGACACTGAAGCTTTCTTT. Its translation is CASSLRTGADTEAFF.